One and the same sample provided the 10 T cell receptor beta chains below, sequenced in a study of read filtering for tumor transcriptome and immune sequencing. The library was built from about 0.4 ug RNA with molecular barcoded adaptors for alpha/delta and beta/gamma chains. TCRdb reanalysed the reads using MiXCR and keeps one entry per CDR3 protein. The data contain 30,000 to 45,000 distinct CDR3 sequences, roughly an eighth of them seen just once; the ten biggest clones take up about 40%. The specimen sequenced was a population of CD138-negative cells sorted from bone marrow. These receptor sequences come from a donor at least 40 years old with multiple myeloma.

This clonotype was recorded at least ten times. V and J are TRBV29-1 and TRBJ2-1; maybe TRBD2 (6 bases). Looked up from germline, CDR1 is SQVTM and CDR2 is ANQGSEA. Between the trimmed V and J ends, which lost 5 bases and 1 base, there was a span of 15 bases. CDR3 length: 15 amino acids. CDR3 sequence reads: CSVPSTGASYNEQFF. CDR3 nucleotides: TGCAGCGTTCCATCAACGGGAGCATCCTACAATGAGCAGTTCTTC.

This clonotype was found many times. The V and J genes are TRBV7-2 and TRBJ2-1; tentatively, D is TRBD1 (5 bases). Trimming removed 5 bases from V and 10 bases from J, with 15 bases in between. Germline V lookup: CDR1 SGHTA, CDR2 FQGNSA. The CDR3 length is 13 residues. Here the CDR3 DNA reads TGTGCCAGCAGCCCGTGGATGAGGACAGAGCAGTTCTTC. Amino acid sequence: CASSPWMRTEQFF.

A few counts support this clonotype. The chain employs TRBV7-9 and TRBJ1-3, with a possible D match to TRBD1 (5 bases). V dropped 11 bases and J dropped 8 bases, with 10 bases sitting between them. Germline values: CDR1 SEHNR, CDR2 FQNEAQ (reference sequence). The CDR3 has 10 residues. The CDR3 protein is CAGARDTIYF. CDR3 DNA: TGTGCCGGGGCCCGGGACACCATATATTTT.

The table lists this clonotype with many counts. J is TRBJ2-2 and V is TRBV5-1; tentatively, D is TRBD1 (5 bases). Germline V gene lookup returns CDR1 SGHRS and CDR2 YFSETQ. V lost 4 bases to trimming and J lost 0 bases, with 13 bases between them. This CDR3 region has 16 residues. Written as DNA, the CDR3 is TGCGCCAGCAGCCCCCGACAGAATCCGAACACCGGGGAGCTGTTTTTT. Protein: CASSPRQNPNTGELFF.

This clonotype was counted many times. This chain links TRBV19 with TRBJ2-1; tentative D call: TRBD1 (6 bases). The length of the CDR3 is 15 residues. V lost 5 bases, J lost 6 bases, and 17 bases lay in between. Germline V gene data show CDR1 as LNHDA and CDR2 as SQIVND (reference sequence). This CDR3 reads CASSPRKVQGNEQFF. In DNA form, the CDR3 reads TGTGCCAGTAGTCCACGTAAGGTACAGGGCAATGAGCAGTTCTTC.

This clonotype was seen a few times. The V call is TRBV6-5, the J call TRBJ2-5; 7 bases map to TRBD1. The germline CDR1 and CDR2 sequences are MNHEY and SVGAGI. CDR3 size: 14 residues. V lost 5 bases to trimming and J lost 9 bases; unmatched junction nucleotides: 12. Here the CDR3 reads CASSNPTGERAQYF. The DNA of the CDR3 is TGTGCCAGCAGTAACCCAACAGGGGAGAGGGCCCAGTACTTC.

This clonotype came up many times. J is TRBJ2-1 and V is TRBV7-3; D uncertain. The CDR3 is 15 residues long. Between the trimmed V and J ends, which lost 2 bases and 2 bases, there was a span of 10 bases. In germline, CDR1 is SGHTA, CDR2 FQGTGA. The CDR3 loop reads CASSLGQSTYNEQFF. CDR3 DNA: TGTGCCAGCAGCTTAGGGCAGAGCACCTACAATGAGCAGTTCTTC.

As regards this clonotype: The junction departs from the called germline gene at one end, perhaps through a read error. This rearrangement joins TRBV12-3 or TRBV12-4 to TRBJ2-1, with 9 bases lining up with TRBD2. The CDR3 loop spans 15 amino acids. The CDR3 reads CASRRIAGVRNEQSF. CDR3 DNA sequence: TGTGCCAGCAGACGAATAGCGGGGGTGCGCAATGAGCAGTCCTTC.

This clonotype was observed many times. This chain connects TRBV9 to TRBJ1-1; D ambiguous. Trimming shortened V by 4 bases and J by 4 bases, and 17 bases separated the two germline ends. The CDR3 loop spans 15 amino acids. Germline V lookup: CDR1 SGDLS, CDR2 YYNGEE. CDR3 coding DNA: TGTGCCAGCAGCAAAGGGATGAGGGATCGCACTGAAGCTTTCTTT. Translating gives CASSKGMRDRTEAFF.

The rearrangement uses TRBV29-1 and TRBJ2-3; D is ambiguous. CDR1 and CDR2 (germline): SQVTM, ANQGSEA. The CDR3 contains 16 residues. The V and J ends lost 0 bases and 13 bases respectively, with 26 bases between them. CDR3 in amino acids: CSVEDRMAVQGDKKYF. In DNA form, the CDR3 reads TGCAGCGTTGAAGATCGAATGGCAGTCCAAGGAGATAAGAAGTATTTT.